The clone carrying this T cell receptor (beta chain) appeared a few times. Its antigen is not identified. With 6 bases removed from V and 12 bases from J, the gap between germline ends came to 22 bases. This CDR3 has 15 amino acids. From germline, CDR1 is SGDLS and CDR2 YYNGEE. The data derive from a study of T-cell memory formation after mild COVID-19. Study observations and caveats: Detection of some responders pre-infection suggested pre-existing cross-reactive memory T cells participated.

Each CDR3 protein gets one entry after TCRdb re-called the 5' RACE reads with MiXCR. Seen here are 90,000 to 120,000 distinct CDR3 sequences, roughly an eighth observed once, and the top ten hold roughly 40%. J is TRBJ1-6 and V is TRBV9; D is perhaps TRBD1 (6 bases). Sequencing used PBMCs or a T cell subset sorted from them (not recorded which). This receptor was identified in a man aged 18-30 years who had mild COVID-19 (a few samples of this study predate the infection). Cell type and time point are not known. The CDR3 DNA reads as TGTGCCAGCAACGAGGGGGGGAACCCCATTCAACCCCTCCACTTT. Protein sequence: CASNEGGNPIQPLHF.